One T cell receptor (beta chain) is described in this entry. The CDR3 is 14 residues long. V gave up 5 bases and J gave up 4 bases, with 15 bases separating them. Germline loops: CDR1 SGHNT, CDR2 YENEEA. This sample is part of a study of blood T cell repertoires in COVID-19. Original handling: Amplification of reference gene primers was used by the study to estimate nucleated cell counts. Profiling relied on immunoSEQ multiplex PCR, and the TCRdb table lists in-frame clones only, not all of them. V and J calls and clone size follow that table, whereas D and trimming were derived from the DNA. The table lists a few hundred thousand clones, more than 85% of them singletons.

The origin of this receptor is a man between 60 and 75 years old with acute or convalescent COVID-19. The sample taken for sequencing was peripheral blood. The V and J genes are TRBV11-3 and TRBJ2-7; tentative D call: TRBD2 (7 bases). The CDR3, as DNA: TGTGCCAGCAGCCGGGGGGCAGGGGATTACGAGCAGTACTTC. Residues: CASSRGAGDYEQYF.